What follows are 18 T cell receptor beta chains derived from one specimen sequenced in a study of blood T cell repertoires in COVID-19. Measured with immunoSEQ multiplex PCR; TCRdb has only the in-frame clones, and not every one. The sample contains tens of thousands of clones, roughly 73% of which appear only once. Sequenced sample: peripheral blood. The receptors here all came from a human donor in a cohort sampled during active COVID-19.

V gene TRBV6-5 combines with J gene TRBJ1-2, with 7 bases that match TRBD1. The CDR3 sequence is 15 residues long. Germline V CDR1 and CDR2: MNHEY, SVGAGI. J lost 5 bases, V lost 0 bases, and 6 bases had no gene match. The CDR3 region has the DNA TGTGCCAGCAGTTACTCGAGGGGGCCGAGGTATGGCTACACCTTC. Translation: CASSYSRGPRYGYTF.

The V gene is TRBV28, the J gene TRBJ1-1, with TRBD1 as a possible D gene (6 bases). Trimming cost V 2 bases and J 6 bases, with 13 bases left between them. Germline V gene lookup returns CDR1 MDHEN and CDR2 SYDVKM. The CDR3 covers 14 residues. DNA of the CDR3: TGTGCCAGCAGTTTACCGCGACAGGTGGCTGAAGCTTTCTTT. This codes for CASSLPRQVAEAFF.

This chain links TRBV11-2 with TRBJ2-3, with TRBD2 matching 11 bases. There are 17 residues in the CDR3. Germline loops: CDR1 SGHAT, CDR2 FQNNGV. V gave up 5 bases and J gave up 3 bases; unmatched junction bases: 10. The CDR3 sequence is CASSAHSGRVGTDTQYF. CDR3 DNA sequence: TGTGCCAGCAGCGCCCATAGCGGGAGGGTGGGAACAGATACGCAGTATTTT.

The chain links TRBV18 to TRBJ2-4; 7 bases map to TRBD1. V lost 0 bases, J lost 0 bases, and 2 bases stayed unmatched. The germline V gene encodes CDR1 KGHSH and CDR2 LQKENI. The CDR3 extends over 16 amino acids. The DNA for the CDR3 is TGTGCCAGCTCACCACCGGCAGGGGGAGCCAAAAACATTCAGTACTTC. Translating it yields CASSPPAGGAKNIQYF.

This chain's CDR3 is CASSPRRGLWERKYNEQFF. For the CDR3, the DNA is TGTGCCAGCAGCCCCCGGCGGGGGCTGTGGGAGAGGAAGTACAATGAGCAGTTCTTC. The J gene is TRBJ2-1, the V gene TRBV13; maybe TRBD2 (7 bases). The CDR3 consists of 19 residues. The ends were cut back, 5 bases at V and 4 bases at J, with 27 bases in the middle. The germline V gene encodes CDR1 PRHDT and CDR2 FYEKMQ (reference sequence).

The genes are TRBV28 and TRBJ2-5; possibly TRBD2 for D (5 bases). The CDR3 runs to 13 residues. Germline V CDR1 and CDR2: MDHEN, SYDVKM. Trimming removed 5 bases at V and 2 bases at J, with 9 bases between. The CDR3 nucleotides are TGTGCCAGCAGTCTCAGCGGACAAGAGACCCAGTACTTC. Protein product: CASSLSGQETQYF.

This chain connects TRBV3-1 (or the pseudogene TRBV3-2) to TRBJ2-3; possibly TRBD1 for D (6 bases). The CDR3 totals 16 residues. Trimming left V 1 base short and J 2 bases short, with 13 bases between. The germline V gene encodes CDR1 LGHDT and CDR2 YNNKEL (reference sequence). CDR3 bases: TGTGCCAGCAGCCAAGTTGAGGGGGTGATCACAGATACGCAGTATTTT. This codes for CASSQVEGVITDTQYF.

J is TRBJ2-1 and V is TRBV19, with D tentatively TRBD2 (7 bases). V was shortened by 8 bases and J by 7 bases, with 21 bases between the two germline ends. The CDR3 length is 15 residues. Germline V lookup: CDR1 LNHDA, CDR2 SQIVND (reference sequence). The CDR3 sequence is CASRSGAGARNEQFF. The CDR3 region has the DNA TGTGCCAGTCGGAGCGGGGCGGGGGCTAGAAATGAGCAGTTCTTC.

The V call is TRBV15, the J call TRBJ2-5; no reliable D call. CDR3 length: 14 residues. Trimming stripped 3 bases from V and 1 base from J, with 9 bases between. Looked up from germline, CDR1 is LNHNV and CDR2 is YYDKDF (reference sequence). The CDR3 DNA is TGTGCCACCAGCAGCCGGTTTCCCCAAGAGACCCAGTACTTC. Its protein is CATSSRFPQETQYF. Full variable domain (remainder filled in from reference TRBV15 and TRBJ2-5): DAMVIQNPRYQVTQFGKPVTLSCSQTLNHNVMYWYQQKSSQAPKLLFHYYDKDFNNEADTPDNFQSRRPNTSFCFLDIRSPGLGDTAMYLCATSSRFPQETQYFGPGTRLLVL.

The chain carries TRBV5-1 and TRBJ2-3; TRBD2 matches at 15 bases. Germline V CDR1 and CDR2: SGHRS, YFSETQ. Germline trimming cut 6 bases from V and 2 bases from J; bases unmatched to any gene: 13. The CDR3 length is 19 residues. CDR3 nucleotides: TGCGCCAGCACTTCGGGACTAGCGGGGGGATCAGGTCTCACAGATACGCAGTATTTT. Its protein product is CASTSGLAGGSGLTDTQYF.

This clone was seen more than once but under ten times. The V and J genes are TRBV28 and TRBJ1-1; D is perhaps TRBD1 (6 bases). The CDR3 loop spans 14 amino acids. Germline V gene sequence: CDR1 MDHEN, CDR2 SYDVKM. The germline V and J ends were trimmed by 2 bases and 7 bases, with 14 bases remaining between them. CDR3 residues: CASSLPTGKGEAFF. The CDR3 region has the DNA TGTGCCAGCAGTTTACCTACAGGGAAGGGTGAAGCTTTCTTT. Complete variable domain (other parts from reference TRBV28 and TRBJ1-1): DVKVTQSSRYLVKRTGEKVFLECVQDMDHENMFWYRQDPGLGLRLIYFSYDVKMKEKGDIPEGYSVSREKKERFSLILESASTNQTSMYLCASSLPTGKGEAFFGQGTRLTVV.

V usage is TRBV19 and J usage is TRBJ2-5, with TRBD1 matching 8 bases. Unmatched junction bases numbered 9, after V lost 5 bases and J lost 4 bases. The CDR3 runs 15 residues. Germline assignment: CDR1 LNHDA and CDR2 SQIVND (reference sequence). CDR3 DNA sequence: TGTGCCAGTAGTCCGACAGGGGCGGCCATAGAGACCCAGTACTTC. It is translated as CASSPTGAAIETQYF.

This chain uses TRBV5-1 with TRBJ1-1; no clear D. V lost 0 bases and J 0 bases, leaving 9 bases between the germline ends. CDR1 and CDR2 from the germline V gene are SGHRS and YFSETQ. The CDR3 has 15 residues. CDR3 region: CASSLDTAMNTEAFF. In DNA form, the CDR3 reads TGCGCCAGCAGCTTGGATACAGCTATGAACACTGAAGCTTTCTTT.

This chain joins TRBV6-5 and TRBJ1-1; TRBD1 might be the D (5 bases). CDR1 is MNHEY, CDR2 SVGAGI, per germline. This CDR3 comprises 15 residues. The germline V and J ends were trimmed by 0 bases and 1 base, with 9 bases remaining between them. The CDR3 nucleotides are TGTGCCAGCAGTTACTCGGGGGGGGAGAACACTGAAGCTTTCTTT. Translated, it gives CASSYSGGENTEAFF.

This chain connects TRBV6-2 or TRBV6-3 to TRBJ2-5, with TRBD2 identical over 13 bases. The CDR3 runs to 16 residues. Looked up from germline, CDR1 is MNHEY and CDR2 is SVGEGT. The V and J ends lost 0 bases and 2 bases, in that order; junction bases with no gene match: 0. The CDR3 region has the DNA TGTGCCAGCAGTTACTCACTAGCGGGGGGGCAAGAGACCCAGTACTTC. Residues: CASSYSLAGGQETQYF.

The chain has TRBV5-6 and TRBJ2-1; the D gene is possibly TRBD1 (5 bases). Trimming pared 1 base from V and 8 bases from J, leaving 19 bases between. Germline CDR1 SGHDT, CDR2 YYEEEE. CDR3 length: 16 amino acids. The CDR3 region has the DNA TGTGCCAGCAGCTTGAAGGGTGACTCTAGGGGCGATGAGCAGTTCTTC. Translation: CASSLKGDSRGDEQFF.

DNA of the CDR3: TGTGCCAGCAGTCGAGGGGCAGGGGGAGCGGACACCGGGGAGCTGTTTTTT. This codes for CASSRGAGGADTGELFF. The chain uses TRBV6-4 and TRBJ2-2, with 7 bases aligning to TRBD1. This CDR3 is 17 amino acids long. The germline V gene encodes CDR1 MRHNA and CDR2 SNTAGT. J gave up 3 bases and V 5 bases, and 12 bases lay outside the gene matches.

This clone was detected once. CDR3 region: CASSPRGTQYF. CDR3 coding DNA: TGTGCCAGCAGCCCGCGGGGGACCCAGTACTTC. This chain joins TRBV7-8 and TRBJ2-5; TRBD2 might be the D (6 bases). This CDR3 spans 11 amino acids. Germline V lookup: CDR1 SGHVS, CDR2 FQNEAQ. V dropped 5 bases and J dropped 7 bases, with 8 bases sitting between them. The variable domain in full, with the rest retrieved from reference TRBV7-8 and TRBJ2-5, is GAGVSQSPRYKVAKRGQDVALRCDPISGHVSLFWYQQALGQGPEFLTYFQNEAQLDKSGLPSDRFFAERPEGSVSTLKIQRTQQEDSAVYLCASSPRGTQYFGPGTRLLVL.